This is a list of T cell receptor beta chains from one sample in a study of Ad26.COV2.S vaccination and SARS-CoV-2 variants. Profiling relied on immunoSEQ multiplex PCR, and the TCRdb table lists in-frame clones only, not all of them. The repertoire holds about 350,000 clones, about 89% seen once, with approximately 5% in the top ten. The material sequenced was peripheral blood, taken in a trial of Ad26.COV2.S vaccine versus placebo. Receptors originate from a person aged 18-65 years who received the Ad26.COV2.S COVID-19 vaccine or a placebo. CDR3s include the opening cysteine and the closing phenylalanine or tryptophan. A D gene is named only where the DNA matches it firmly. Size tells how often a clone was seen (once, few, many) or the class of an expanded clone, and some rows leave it out.

d_gene: -; abundance: -; j_gene: TRBJ2-1; v_gene: TRBV5-1; CDR3nt: TGCGCCAGCAGCTTGGGCACAGGGAACTACAATGAGCAGTTCTTC; CDR3aa: CASSLGTGNYNEQFF
d_gene: TRBD1; abundance: -; j_gene: TRBJ1-2; v_gene: TRBV6-2/TRBV6-3; CDR3nt: TGTGCCAGCAGTTACATCTTATCAGGGGGCGTCTATGGCTACACCTTC; CDR3aa: CASSYILSGGVYGYTF
d_gene: TRBD2; abundance: -; j_gene: TRBJ2-1; v_gene: TRBV3-1/TRBV3-2; CDR3nt: TGTGCCAGCAGCCAAGATACTAGCGGGAGGGGCTACTCCTACAATGAGCAGTTCTTC; CDR3aa: CASSQDTSGRGYSYNEQFF
d_gene: -; abundance: once; j_gene: TRBJ2-2; v_gene: TRBV6-6; CDR3nt: TGTGCCGTCAGTAGAATAAACACCGGGGAGCTGTTTTTT; CDR3aa: CAVSRINTGELFF
d_gene: -; abundance: -; j_gene: TRBJ2-5; v_gene: TRBV7-2; CDR3nt: TGTGCCAGCAGCTCGCTAGAGTTGTGGGGGGAAGAGACCCAGTACTTC; CDR3aa: CASSSLELWGEETQYF
d_gene: TRBD1; abundance: -; j_gene: TRBJ1-2; v_gene: TRBV7-9; CDR3nt: TGTGCCAGCGGCTCCGGGACAGGGAGTGTCGGCTATGGCTACACCTTC; CDR3aa: CASGSGTGSVGYGYTF
d_gene: -; abundance: -; j_gene: TRBJ1-1; v_gene: TRBV28; CDR3nt: TGTGCCAGCAAGGCCAGGAACACTGAAGCTTTCTTT; CDR3aa: CASKARNTEAFF
d_gene: -; abundance: -; j_gene: TRBJ2-7; v_gene: TRBV11-1; CDR3nt: TGTGCCAGCAGCAGACAGGCGGATTCCACCTACGAGCAGTACTTC; CDR3aa: CASSRQADSTYEQYF
d_gene: -; abundance: -; j_gene: TRBJ2-2; v_gene: TRBV11-2; CDR3nt: TGTGCCAGCAGATTGCCGGGACGGGGGAACACCGGGGAGCTGTTTTTT; CDR3aa: CASRLPGRGNTGELFF
d_gene: -; abundance: -; j_gene: TRBJ2-7; v_gene: TRBV3-1/TRBV3-2; CDR3nt: TGTGCCAGCAGCCAGGGTCTGGCGGGCTCCTACGAGCAGTACTTC; CDR3aa: CASSQGLAGSYEQYF
d_gene: TRBD2; abundance: -; j_gene: TRBJ2-2; v_gene: TRBV24-1; CDR3nt: TGTGCCACCGGGGCTAGCGGGGACCCCGCGAACACCGGGGAGCTGTTTTTT; CDR3aa: CATGASGDPANTGELFF
d_gene: -; abundance: -; j_gene: TRBJ1-3; v_gene: TRBV13; CDR3nt: TGTGCCAGCAGAAGGGTAGGTGCTGGAAACACCATATATTTT; CDR3aa: CASRRVGAGNTIYF
d_gene: TRBD2; abundance: -; j_gene: TRBJ2-3; v_gene: TRBV7-6; CDR3nt: TGTGCCAGCAGCCCCCAAGCGGGGGGGTACACAGATACGCAGTATTTT; CDR3aa: CASSPQAGGYTDTQYF
d_gene: -; abundance: few; j_gene: TRBJ2-7; v_gene: TRBV18; CDR3nt: TGTGCCAGCTCACCATTCGGTTACGAGCAGTACTTC; CDR3aa: CASSPFGYEQYF
d_gene: TRBD1; abundance: few; j_gene: TRBJ2-1; v_gene: TRBV5-6; CDR3nt: TGTGCCAGCAGCTTGGCCGGACAGGGGTTCGGGAATGAGCAGTTCTTC; CDR3aa: CASSLAGQGFGNEQFF
d_gene: -; abundance: -; j_gene: TRBJ2-1; v_gene: TRBV5-4; CDR3nt: TGTGCCAGCAGCAGGGGGGTCTCCTACAATGAGCAGTTCTTC; CDR3aa: CASSRGVSYNEQFF
d_gene: -; abundance: -; j_gene: TRBJ1-1; v_gene: TRBV5-6; CDR3nt: TGTGCCAGCAGCTTGGGATTGGGAAAAGCTTTCTTT; CDR3aa: CASSLGLGKAFF
d_gene: -; abundance: -; j_gene: TRBJ2-2; v_gene: TRBV12-3/TRBV12-4; CDR3nt: TGTGCCAGCAGTTTAGTCCTTACCGGGGAGCTGTTTTTT; CDR3aa: CASSLVLTGELFF
d_gene: -; abundance: few; j_gene: TRBJ1-6; v_gene: TRBV14; CDR3nt: TGTGCCAGCAGCCAAGAGTTCCGGTCACCCCTCCACTTT; CDR3aa: CASSQEFRSPLHF
d_gene: -; abundance: -; j_gene: TRBJ1-6; v_gene: TRBV5-1; CDR3nt: TGCGCCAGCAGCCCAATCTCGGGGGGCAATTCACCCCTCCACTTT; CDR3aa: CASSPISGGNSPLHF
d_gene: -; abundance: few; j_gene: TRBJ1-5; v_gene: TRBV5-3; CDR3nt: TGTGCCAGAAGCTTGGTACGGGATAGCAATCAGCCCCAGCATTTT; CDR3aa: CARSLVRDSNQPQHF
d_gene: TRBD1; abundance: -; j_gene: TRBJ2-1; v_gene: TRBV24-1; CDR3nt: TGTGCCACCAGTGAGCAAACGGGACAGGGGGGCTACAATGAGCAGTTCTTC; CDR3aa: CATSEQTGQGGYNEQFF
d_gene: -; abundance: once; j_gene: TRBJ2-2; v_gene: TRBV6-6; CDR3nt: TGTGCCAGCAGTTACTCCGGGGGAAACACCGGGGAGCTGTTTTTT; CDR3aa: CASSYSGGNTGELFF
d_gene: TRBD1; abundance: -; j_gene: TRBJ1-6; v_gene: TRBV19; CDR3nt: TGTGCCAGTAGTATAGCCTCTATAGGGGGCTCGGGTTCACCCCTCCACTTT; CDR3aa: CASSIASIGGSGSPLHF
d_gene: -; abundance: -; j_gene: TRBJ2-5; v_gene: TRBV30; CDR3nt: TGTGCCTGGAGACTTAAAGGGGGGGAGACCCAGTACTTC; CDR3aa: CAWRLKGGETQYF
d_gene: -; abundance: -; j_gene: TRBJ1-2; v_gene: TRBV2; CDR3nt: TGTGCCAGCAGTGAAGAGTCAACGCGGGACGGCTACACCTTC; CDR3aa: CASSEESTRDGYTF
d_gene: -; abundance: -; j_gene: TRBJ2-7; v_gene: TRBV4-2; CDR3nt: TGTGCCAGCAGCCAAGAGCAGCGGAGATACTACGAGCAGTACTTC; CDR3aa: CASSQEQRRYYEQYF
d_gene: -; abundance: -; j_gene: TRBJ1-4; v_gene: TRBV28; CDR3nt: TGTGCCACCTCATTTGCAACTAATGAAAAACTGTTTTTT; CDR3aa: CATSFATNEKLFF
d_gene: TRBD2; abundance: -; j_gene: TRBJ2-2; v_gene: TRBV10-1; CDR3nt: TGCGCCAGCAGTGGCGGGGGGCGAGGCGGGGAGCTGTTTTTT; CDR3aa: CASSGGGRGGELFF
d_gene: TRBD2; abundance: -; j_gene: TRBJ2-3; v_gene: TRBV7-8; CDR3nt: TGTGCCAGCAGCCTGGTTACTAGCGGTCCCACAGATACGCAGTATTTT; CDR3aa: CASSLVTSGPTDTQYF
d_gene: -; abundance: -; j_gene: TRBJ2-5; v_gene: TRBV5-1; CDR3nt: TGCGCCAGCAGCTTCTCCCTGGTGGAGACCCAGTACTTC; CDR3aa: CASSFSLVETQYF
d_gene: -; abundance: -; j_gene: TRBJ2-7; v_gene: TRBV11-2; CDR3nt: TGTGCCAGCAGCTTAGTGTCACTGAGACTGAGCTACGAGCAGTACTTC; CDR3aa: CASSLVSLRLSYEQYF
d_gene: TRBD2; abundance: -; j_gene: TRBJ2-3; v_gene: TRBV3-1/TRBV3-2; CDR3nt: TGTGCCAGCAGCCAAGATCCAGCGGGAGGGACAGATACGCAGTATTTT; CDR3aa: CASSQDPAGGTDTQYF
d_gene: -; abundance: -; j_gene: TRBJ2-2; v_gene: TRBV5-1; CDR3nt: TGCGCCAGCAGCTTGGCCAGGGGGGGCACCGGGGAGCTGTTTTTT; CDR3aa: CASSLARGGTGELFF